This TCR beta chain derives from a study of Graves' ophthalmopathy and Graves' hyperthyroidism (dated by TCRdb to 2016 to 2019). For the wider study: Peripheral blood was collected at initial diagnosis, before any treatment. TCR beta repertoire signatures were used to distinguish Graves' ophthalmopathy from Graves' hyperthyroidism and to predict progression to ophthalmopathy. In total, 120 to 150 blood samples were TCR-sequenced: fewer than 50 ophthalmopathy, 75 hyperthyroidism and about 17 hyperthyroidism-to-ophthalmopathy patients. To explore V-J signatures that separate ophthalmopathy from hyperthyroidism, a discovery set of about a hundred patients was enrolled, consisting of approximately 45 with ophthalmopathy and approximately 60 with stable hyperthyroidism. An independent validation cohort comprised under 20 hyperthyroidism patients and some 16 patients who later progressed from hyperthyroidism to ophthalmopathy. T-cell repertoires of thyroid tissue and blood were compared in 5 or 6 hyperthyroidism patients. Following sample collection, hyperthyroidism patients were given methimazole at a starting dose of 30 mg daily, and ophthalmopathy patients were given high-dose intravenous methylprednisolone.

A patient counted as having stable hyperthyroidism if there was no progression to ophthalmopathy within 18 months of follow-up. Hyperthyroidism patients were newly diagnosed, were aged 18 to 65 years, and had a disease duration under 2 months. Patients with other autoimmune diseases, uncontrolled infections, pregnancy or lactation were excluded. Diagnosis relied on clinical symptoms, serum thyroxine, TRAb, thyroid ultrasound and orbital computed tomography. Using Ficoll-Paque density gradient centrifugation, PBMCs were isolated from less than 13 ml of fresh peripheral blood. Total RNA was extracted with Trizol reagent and quality-checked on an Agilent 2100 Bioanalyzer. This clonotype was counted at least ten times. Its antigen specificity is not known. No quality values exist for individual bases; no much larger clone is one base distant. General findings and caveats noted by the study authors: Among expanded thyroid clonotypes with frequency above 0.001, most also showed up in blood, which suggests that blood repertoires may reflect the thyroid immune response. Sample size was not statistically predetermined, and group allocation was not concealed from the investigators. In validation, the model predicted ophthalmopathy progression with about 70% sensitivity and roughly 72% specificity; around twelve predicted patients were CT-confirmed with GO in a median of approximately 6.5 months. In cross-validation, the 13-signature model distinguished ophthalmopathy from stable hyperthyroidism with less than 90% sensitivity and around 84% specificity, while in the test set the corresponding values were about 80% and 75%.

For repertoire sequencing, TCR beta CDR3 regions were amplified from RNA transcripts. The first round was an RT-PCR using HTBI primers with the Qiagen OneStep RT-PCR kit, and this first round was followed by a second-round multiplex PCR, then size selection and purification. Libraries were sequenced paired-end with 100 bp reads on an Illumina HiSeq2000. Concerning the study's data processing: SOAPnuke was used to process the reads, removing any read that contained adapters or uncalled bases, had a mean Phred below 15, or lacked an exact match to the constant primer or identifier. COPE v1.2.5 was used to merge high-quality paired reads. Unique nucleotide sequences were defined as clonotypes and aligned to IMGT TRB V, D and J references using MiTCR v1.1. The analysis was limited to V-J combinations with a frequency above 0.0001, which together covered approximately 99% of the repertoires. A TCR clonal expansion and chaos score per V-J combination was defined as the ratio of F50 clonal expansion to chaos observed in the TCRdist matrix. Welch's t-statistics and random forest were used to reduce features to approximately 13 V-J combinations, which were fed into a naive Bayes classifier. The similarity between thyroid and blood repertoires was quantified using the Morisita-Horn index. The public reads were reanalyzed by TCRdb: fastp trimming at Q25, MiXCR alignment, in-frame beta chains only. Each CDR3 protein appears once, grouped with its most common genes and DNA. TCRdb's processing, not the authors', yielded these V and J calls. For this sample the table gives 400,000 or so distinct CDR3 sequences, of which approximately 18% were detected only once. The top ten hold 2% to 3% of the sample.

Looking up the germline V gene yields CDR1 MNHEY and CDR2 SVGAGI. V was cut back by 6 bases and J by 7 bases, leaving a gap of 12 bases between them. From the cysteine through the phenylalanine, the CDR3 covers 13 amino acids. Of the read, only the CDR3 DNA is kept; its 39 bases are in frame from base 1. The source material was peripheral blood. The sequence derives from an adult woman with stable Graves' hyperthyroidism. The V and J segments used are TRBV6-5 and TRBJ2-2; the D gene is perhaps TRBD2, from 5 matching bases. The nucleotide sequence reads as follows: TGTGCCAGCAGCCTTACTCGGGACGGGGAGCTGTTTTTT. This sequence encodes CASSLTRDGELFF.